The 19 T cell receptor beta chains reported below all come from one sample, sequenced in a study of cytomegalovirus exposure and HLA in healthy donors. Vbeta (60) and Jbeta (13) primers were used in the PCR. TCRdb keeps only in-frame clones here, not all; method: immunoSEQ multiplex PCR. The sample has over 150,000 clones, about 85% seen once. Source material: PBMCs. These receptor sequences come from a man aged 25-40 years in good health and CMV-seropositive.

CDR3: CASSQDVGTSSYNEQFF. The CDR3 DNA reads TGCGCCAGCAGCCAAGATGTCGGGACATCGTCCTACAATGAGCAGTTCTTC. This chain uses TRBV4-1 with TRBJ2-1; D is possibly TRBD1 (6 bases). This CDR3 comprises 17 residues. The V gene lost 0 bases and the J gene lost 1 base, with 13 bases spanning the gap. The germline V gene encodes CDR1 MGHRA and CDR2 YSYEKL.

The CDR3 coding sequence is TGTGCCAGCAGCTCGAACCTACAGGGGAGAGGCTACACCTTC. This encodes CASSSNLQGRGYTF. The chain couples TRBV11-3 to TRBJ1-2, with 7 bases aligning to TRBD1. Germline V gene sequence: CDR1 SGHNT, CDR2 YENEEA. V gave up 4 bases and J gave up 8 bases; unmatched junction bases: 10. This CDR3 is built from 14 residues.

The V and J genes are TRBV29-1 and TRBJ1-2, with 11 bases aligning to TRBD1. The ends lost 6 bases at V and 7 bases at J; junction bases unmatched: 7. The germline gives CDR1 SQVTM, CDR2 ANQGSEA. The CDR3 runs to 13 residues. The CDR3 bases are TGCAGCGTGGGTGGACAGGGGGCCGGTGGCTACACCTTC. This encodes CSVGGQGAGGYTF.

The chain couples TRBV9 to TRBJ2-7, with D unclear. The CDR3 covers 16 residues. V lost 6 bases to trimming and J lost 4 bases, with 23 bases between them. The V gene's germline CDR1 is SGDLS and CDR2 YYNGEE. DNA for the CDR3: TGTGCCAGCATTTTTTTCAAGCAGAAGGCGGCATACGAGCAGTACTTC. It encodes CASIFFKQKAAYEQYF.

This rearrangement joins TRBV15 to TRBJ1-1; D gene unclear. V gave up 0 bases and J gave up 10 bases, with 12 bases separating them. Germline loops: CDR1 LNHNV, CDR2 YYDKDF (reference sequence). The CDR3 contains 13 residues. CDR3 bases: TGTGCCACCAGCAGAGATAGGCGCTCGGGAGCTTTCTTT. Its translation: CATSRDRRSGAFF.

The chain carries TRBV15 and TRBJ2-5; TRBD2 agrees at 11 bases. Per the germline V gene, CDR1 is LNHNV and CDR2 is YYDKDF (reference sequence). The CDR3 runs to 17 residues. Unmatched junction bases numbered 9, after V lost 4 bases and J lost 2 bases. For the CDR3, the DNA is TGTGCCACCAGCATGCCCCCGGGACTAGCGGCACAAGAGACCCAGTACTTC. Encoded protein: CATSMPPGLAAQETQYF.

The chain joins TRBV10-2 to TRBJ2-7; D ambiguous. V was trimmed by 2 bases and J by 2 bases, leaving 4 bases between them. The CDR3 totals 12 residues. Looked up from germline, CDR1 is WSHSY and CDR2 is SAAADI. This CDR3 reads CASSEGPYEQYV. Written as DNA, the CDR3 is TGCGCCAGCAGTGAGGGGCCCTACGAGCAGTACGTC.

The chain carries TRBV15 and TRBJ2-3; tentative D call: TRBD2 (5 bases). CDR1 and CDR2 (germline): LNHNV, YYDKDF (reference sequence). Trimming left V 6 bases short and J 4 bases short, with 11 bases between. This CDR3 has 13 residues. The CDR3 region has the DNA TGTGCCACCAGTTCAAGGGAGCCAGATACGCAGTATTTT. It is translated as CATSSREPDTQYF.

The CDR3 nucleotides read TGTGCCAGCAGCTTAGGGGCGGTGAGCACAGATACGCAGTATTTT. Residues: CASSLGAVSTDTQYF. The V call is TRBV7-3, the J call TRBJ2-3, with D perhaps matching TRBD1 (5 bases). Trimming stripped 2 bases from V and 0 bases from J, with 9 bases between. Germline CDR1 and CDR2: SGHTA and FQGTGA. The CDR3 covers 15 residues.

This clone was seen more than once but under ten times. This chain joins TRBV6-6 and TRBJ1-1; 7 positions agree with TRBD1. This CDR3 has 12 amino acids. J was trimmed by 8 bases and V by 6 bases; bases with no gene match: 6. Germline-derived CDR1 and CDR2 are MNHNY and SVGAGI (reference sequence). The CDR3 DNA reads as TGTGCCAGCAGACCTGACAGGGACGAAGCTTTCTTT. Amino acid sequence: CASRPDRDEAFF.

The V call is TRBV6-1, the J call TRBJ1-2; the match to TRBD1 covers 8 bases. In germline, CDR1 is MNHNS, CDR2 SASEGT. The CDR3 totals 17 residues. Trimming removed 2 bases from V and 1 base from J; junction bases left unmatched: 9. The CDR3 region has the DNA TGTGCCAGCAGTGAAAACCGAGGGACAGGCTTTAACTATGGCTACACCTTC. Encoded protein: CASSENRGTGFNYGYTF.

The chain employs TRBV19 and TRBJ2-1; 8 positions match TRBD2. V gave up 11 bases and J gave up 0 bases; unmatched junction bases: 15. The length of the CDR3 is 17 residues. CDR1 is LNHDA and CDR2 is SQIVND in the germline V gene (reference sequence). CDR3 region: CASEAGVGDFSYNEQFF. The CDR3 coding sequence is TGTGCCTCCGAAGCGGGAGTCGGCGATTTCTCCTACAATGAGCAGTTCTTC.

The chain has TRBV10-1 and TRBJ2-2, with 9 bases matching TRBD1. Germline V CDR1 and CDR2: WNHNN, SYGVQD (reference sequence). The ends lost 7 bases at V and 4 bases at J; junction bases unmatched: 13. The CDR3 is made up of 17 amino acids. CDR3 region: CASISPGQGAGTGELFF. The CDR3 nucleotides are TGCGCCAGCATTTCCCCGGGACAGGGAGCGGGCACCGGGGAGCTGTTTTTT.

This clone was seen a handful of times. This chain joins TRBV2 and TRBJ1-1, with D possibly matching TRBD1 (5 bases). Trimming removed 2 bases at V and 1 base at J, with 8 bases between. This CDR3 has 14 amino acids. From germline, CDR1 is SNHLY and CDR2 FYNNEI. CDR3 region: CASSEQGGNTEAFF. The CDR3 DNA reads TGTGCCAGCAGTGAACAGGGCGGGAACACTGAAGCTTTCTTT.

The count of this clone is one. This chain connects TRBV4-1 to TRBJ2-5; a possible D gene is TRBD2 (6 bases). The DNA end is a closer match to TRBJ2-7, so the J assignment may be wrong. Germline CDR1 and CDR2: MGHRA and YSYEKL. This CDR3 contains 16 residues. The CDR3 coding sequence is TGCGCCAGCAGCCAAGCAACGGGAGCATCGGGCTACGAGCAGTACTTC. It is translated as CASSQATGASGYEQYF.

The genes are TRBV14 and TRBJ1-4; D is unclear. Germline V gene sequence: CDR1 SGHDN, CDR2 FVKESK. V lost 5 bases and J lost 7, with 14 bases in between. The CDR3 totals 14 residues. This chain's CDR3 is CASSSLILGEKLFF. DNA for the CDR3: TGTGCCAGCAGCAGCCTGATTCTTGGTGAAAAACTGTTTTTT.

This clone was counted a few times. The chain combines TRBV6-5 with TRBJ1-3; 8 bases are shared with TRBD1. Germline V gene sequence: CDR1 MNHEY, CDR2 SVGAGI. J was trimmed by 8 bases and V by 6 bases; bases with no gene match: 3. The CDR3 totals 12 residues. The DNA of the CDR3 is TGTGCCAGCAGGGACAGGGAGGACACCATATATTTT. Translated: CASRDREDTIYF.

As concerns this clone: One junction end does not reproduce the germline sequence, and a read error may be involved. The chain carries TRBV7-9 and TRBJ1-2, with TRBD1 matching over 8 bases. Germline loops: CDR1 SEHNR, CDR2 FQNEAQ (reference sequence). The CDR3 has 13 amino acids. The CDR3 DNA reads as TGTTCCAGCAGACTCAGGGGGCCGGATGGCTACACCTTC. It specifies CSSRLRGPDGYTF.

This chain uses TRBV19 with TRBJ1-1; D might be TRBD1 (5 bases). The CDR3 spans 13 residues. Trimming pared 6 bases from V and 1 base from J, leaving 9 bases between. Looked up from germline, CDR1 is LNHDA and CDR2 is SQIVND (reference sequence). The CDR3 DNA reads as TGTGCCAGTAGATTCACAGGGAACACTGAAGCTTTCTTT. Amino acids: CASRFTGNTEAFF.